This entry concerns a single T cell receptor (beta chain). In this sample, this clonotype turned up many times. No cognate antigen has been identified for it. No quality values exist for individual bases; no much larger clone is one base distant. This sample was taken from a study of response to subunit inactivated influenza vaccine (dated by TCRdb to the late 2010s). Describing the broader study: The study used deep quantitative T cell receptor repertoire profiling to track responses to a trivalent subunit inactivated influenza vaccine.

The library was generated by RT-PCR. For sequencing, an Illumina HiSeq 2500 was employed. TCRdb applied fastp at Q25 and MiXCR to the public reads, then kept only in-frame beta chains. Each CDR3 protein appears once, grouped with its most common genes and DNA. For this sample there are fewer than 600,000 distinct CDR3 sequences; approximately 7.8% appear just once. The ten largest make up around 12% of the sample. From the cysteine through the phenylalanine, the CDR3 covers 17 amino acids. Solely the CDR3 DNA is kept, with 51 bases framed from the first base. The junction shows trimming of 0 bases on V and 0 bases on J, plus 12 bases between the germline ends. CDR1 and CDR2 were assigned from the germline V gene as LGHNA and YSLEER. The full study reports these points: It was suggested by the authors that each seasonal influenza vaccination may recruit only a limited number of new T cells.

The sequence was obtained from a man between 50 and 69 years old who received an inactivated influenza vaccine. Donor details come from another sample of the same person, matched by shared clones. The chain is made from TRBV4-3 and TRBJ2-1; a confident D gene designation cannot be given. The starting material was PBMCs from blood, obtained around 25 months after vaccination. The DNA sequence is given as TGCGCCAGCAGCCAAGATATCGGCCCCATCTCCTACAATGAGCAGTTCTTC. Its protein product is CASSQDIGPISYNEQFF.